This T cell receptor (beta chain) is drawn from a study of blood T cell repertoires in COVID-19. Study as a whole: There were acute and convalescent COVID-19 samples, and they came from the United States, Italy and Spain. Sources were T cells, B-cell-depleted T cells, or PBMCs; the material itself was cDNA or gDNA.

As processed by the authors: The authors estimated nucleated cell counts from reference gene primer amplification. The method was immunoSEQ multiplex PCR; TCRdb's version includes in-frame clones alone and lacks a portion of them. The DNA gave D and trimming, while V, J and clone size come from that table. This sample carries roughly 68,000 clones, 87% of them seen once, and the ten largest clones take about 7%. In germline, CDR1 is MNHEY, CDR2 SVGEGT. There are 15 residues in the CDR3. The J segment lost 5 bases and the V segment lost 2 bases, leaving 5 bases of the junction unmatched. Sequencing was performed on peripheral blood. The clonotype was recovered from a man over 45 with active COVID-19. The genes are TRBV6-2 or TRBV6-3 and TRBJ2-1; 8 bases fit TRBD2. CDR3 DNA: TGTGCCAGCAGTTACGTGGGACTAGACCACAATGAGCAGTTCTTC. This gives the protein CASSYVGLDHNEQFF.